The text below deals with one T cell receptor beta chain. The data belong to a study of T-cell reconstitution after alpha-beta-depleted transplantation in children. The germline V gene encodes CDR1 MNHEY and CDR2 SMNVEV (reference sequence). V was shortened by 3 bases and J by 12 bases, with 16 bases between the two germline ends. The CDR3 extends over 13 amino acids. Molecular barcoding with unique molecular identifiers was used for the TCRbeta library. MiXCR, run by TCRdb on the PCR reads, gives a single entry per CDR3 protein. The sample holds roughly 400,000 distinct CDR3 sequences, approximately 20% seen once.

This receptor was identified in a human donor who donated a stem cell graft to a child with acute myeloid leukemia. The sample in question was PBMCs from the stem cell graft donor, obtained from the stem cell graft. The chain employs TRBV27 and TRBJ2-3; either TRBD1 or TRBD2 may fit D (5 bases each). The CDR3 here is CASSFRVGDPQYF. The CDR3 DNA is TGTGCCAGCAGTTTTCGGGTTGGGGACCCACAGTATTTT.